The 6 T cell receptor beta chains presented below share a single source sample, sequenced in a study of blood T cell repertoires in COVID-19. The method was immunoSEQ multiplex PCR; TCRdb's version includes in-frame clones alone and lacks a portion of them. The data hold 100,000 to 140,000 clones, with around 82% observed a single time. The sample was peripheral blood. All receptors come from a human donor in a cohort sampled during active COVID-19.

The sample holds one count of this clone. CDR3 coding DNA: TGTGCCAGCTTAGGGGTGATGGGCAATCAGCCCCAGCATTTT. Translating it yields CASLGVMGNQPQHF. The chain joins TRBV12-1 to TRBJ1-5; the table calls TRBD1, which could not be checked here. TRBV12-1 is marked as a pseudogene. The CDR3 spans 14 residues.

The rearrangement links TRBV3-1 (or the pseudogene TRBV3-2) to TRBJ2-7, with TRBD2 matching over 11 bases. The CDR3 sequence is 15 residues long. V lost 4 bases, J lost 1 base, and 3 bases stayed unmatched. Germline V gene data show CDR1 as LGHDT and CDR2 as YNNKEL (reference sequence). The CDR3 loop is CASSPGLAGSYEQYF. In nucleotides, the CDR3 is TGTGCCAGCAGCCCAGGACTAGCGGGTTCCTACGAGCAGTACTTC.

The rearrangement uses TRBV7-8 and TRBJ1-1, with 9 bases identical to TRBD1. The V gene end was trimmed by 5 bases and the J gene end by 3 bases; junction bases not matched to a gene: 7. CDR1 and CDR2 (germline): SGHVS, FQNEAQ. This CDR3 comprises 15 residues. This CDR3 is CASSPWTGEDTEAFF. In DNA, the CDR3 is TGTGCCAGCAGCCCTTGGACAGGGGAGGACACTGAAGCTTTCTTT.

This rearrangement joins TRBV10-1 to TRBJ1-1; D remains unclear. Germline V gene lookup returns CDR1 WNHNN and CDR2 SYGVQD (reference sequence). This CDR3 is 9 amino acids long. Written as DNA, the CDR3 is TGCCCGAACTGGACTGAAGCTTTCTTT. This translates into CPNWTEAFF.

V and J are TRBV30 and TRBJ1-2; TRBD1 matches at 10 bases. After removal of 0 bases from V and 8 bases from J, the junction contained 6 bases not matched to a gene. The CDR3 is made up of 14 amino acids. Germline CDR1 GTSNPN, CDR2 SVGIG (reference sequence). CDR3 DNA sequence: TGTGCCTGGAGTGTAGGGGGACAGGGGAAGGGCTACACCTTC. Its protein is CAWSVGGQGKGYTF.

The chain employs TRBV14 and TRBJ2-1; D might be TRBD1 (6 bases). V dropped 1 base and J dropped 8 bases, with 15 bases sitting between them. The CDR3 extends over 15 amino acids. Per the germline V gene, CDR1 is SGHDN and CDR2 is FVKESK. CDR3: CASSQGTTGWDEQFF. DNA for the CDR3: TGTGCCAGCAGCCAAGGTACTACAGGGTGGGATGAGCAGTTCTTC.